The clone carrying this T cell receptor beta chain was observed a few times. Its cognate antigen is unknown. TCRdb re-analyzed the PCR reads through MiXCR. This sample has approximately 17,000 clones, with over 20% found just once. All patients reached thyroid surgery having received no treatment beforehand. This entry belongs to a study of metastatic and nonmetastatic thyroid tumors. Germline CDR1 and CDR2: DFQATT and SNEGSKA (reference sequence). The CDR3 extends over 15 amino acids. The ends lost 0 bases at V and 0 bases at J; junction bases unmatched: 1. General study results and limits: In both blood and tumor samples, TCR beta diversity was reported significantly higher for malignant than benign nodules.

This receptor was taken from a female donor with papillary thyroid cancer or a benign thyroid nodule (not recorded which). Some clones in this sample may be carry-over from other donors' samples. Source material: adjacent normal tissue. The chain is built from TRBV20-1 and TRBJ2-7; 11 bases align to TRBD1. The CDR3 spells CSAREGTGGSYEQYF. The CDR3 nucleotides are TGCAGTGCTAGAGAAGGGACAGGGGGCTCCTACGAGCAGTACTTC.